These 19 T cell receptor beta chains were sequenced from one sample in a study of T cell responses to AZD1222 COVID-19 vaccine. Generated by immunoSEQ multiplex PCR, the TCRdb table keeps only in-frame clones and is missing some. Of approximately 74,000 clones listed, approximately 90% are singletons. Here the sequenced sample was peripheral blood, taken on day 0 of AZD1222 vaccination. The source is an adult in good health.

The gene calls are TRBV28 and TRBJ1-5; the D is unclear. This CDR3 is built from 14 residues. In germline, CDR1 is MDHEN, CDR2 SYDVKM. V was cut by 5 bases and J by 0 bases, with 8 bases left in between. The CDR3: CASSTRVSNQPQHF. The CDR3 coding sequence is TGTGCCAGCAGTACCCGAGTTAGCAATCAGCCCCAGCATTTT.

The chain has TRBV5-5 and TRBJ2-5, with D possibly being TRBD1 (5 bases). V dropped 3 bases and J dropped 2 bases, with 14 bases sitting between them. The germline gives CDR1 SGHKS, CDR2 YYEKEE (reference sequence). There are 15 residues in the CDR3. The DNA of the CDR3 is TGTGCCAGCAGCTCCCCCTTCCCAGGGCAAGAGACCCAGTACTTC. Translated, it gives CASSSPFPGQETQYF. The complete variable domain, with remaining parts taken from reference TRBV5-5 and TRBJ2-5, reads DAGVTQSPTHLIKTRGQQVTLRCSPISGHKSVSWYQQVLGQGPQFIFQYYEKEERGRGNFPDRFSARQFPNYSSELNVNALLLGDSALYLCASSSPFPGQETQYFGPGTRLLVL.

This chain connects TRBV3-1 (or the pseudogene TRBV3-2) to TRBJ1-3, with D possibly matching TRBD1 (5 bases). CDR1 and CDR2 from the germline V gene are LGHDT and YNNKEL (reference sequence). There are 17 residues in the CDR3. Trimming removed 3 bases from V and 0 bases from J, with 15 bases in between. For the CDR3, the DNA is TGTGCCAGCAGCCACGGGGCAGGGATCATCTCTGGAAACACCATATATTTT. Translated, it gives CASSHGAGIISGNTIYF.

CDR3 in DNA: TGTGCCAGCAGTCTCGACAGGGTCTACACCTTC. It is translated as CASSLDRVYTF. V and J are TRBV6-5 and TRBJ1-2; 7 bases are shared with TRBD1. The V and J ends lost 5 bases and 10 bases, in that order; junction bases with no gene match: 4. There are 11 residues in the CDR3. Germline CDR1 MNHEY, CDR2 SVGAGI.

The gene calls are TRBV6-2 or TRBV6-3 and TRBJ2-7; D uncertain. Germline loops: CDR1 MNHEY, CDR2 SVGEGT. The CDR3 has 14 residues. V lost 6 bases and J 4 bases, leaving 16 bases between the germline ends. The CDR3 region has the DNA TGTGCCAGCAGCCCTGCAGGCACAGCATACGAGCAGTACTTC. Its protein product is CASSPAGTAYEQYF.

V gene TRBV14 combines with J gene TRBJ2-5, with D unresolved. This CDR3 has 13 residues. Trimming pared 0 bases from V and 5 bases from J, leaving 7 bases between. The V gene's germline CDR1 is SGHDN and CDR2 FVKESK. CDR3 in amino acids: CASSQERLETQYF. In nucleotides, the CDR3 is TGTGCCAGCAGCCAAGAAAGATTGGAGACCCAGTACTTC.

A word on this clone: One end of the junction fails to match germline, which may point to a read error. The V and J genes are TRBV28 and TRBJ1-5, with D unresolved. This CDR3 is built from 12 residues. Germline-derived CDR1 and CDR2 are MDHEN and SYDVKM. Written as DNA, the CDR3 is TGTGCCTGCAGCAGCGTCAATCAGCCCCAGCATTTT. This translates into CACSSVNQPQHF.

The gene calls are TRBV11-3 and TRBJ1-3, with D uncertain. The germline V and J ends were trimmed by 5 bases and 15 bases, with 17 bases remaining between them. Germline CDR1 SGHNT, CDR2 YENEEA. This CDR3 contains 12 residues. The CDR3 is CASSTSSGPQYF. CDR3 bases: TGTGCCAGCAGCACGAGTTCCGGGCCCCAATATTTT. The complete variable domain, with remaining parts taken from reference TRBV11-3 and TRBJ1-3, reads EAGVVQSPRYKIIEKKQPVAFWCNPISGHNTLYWYLQNLGQGPELLIRYENEEAVDDSQLPKDRFSAERLKGVDSTLKIQPAELGDSAVYLCASSTSSGPQYFGEGSWLTVV.

V usage is TRBV6-5 and J usage is TRBJ1-1; D is undetermined. Germline-derived CDR1 and CDR2 are MNHEY and SVGAGI. CDR3 length: 11 amino acids. Trimming took off 6 bases at V and 8 bases at J, with 10 bases between the two ends. CDR3: CASSPILEAFF. In DNA, the CDR3 is TGTGCCAGCAGCCCAATCCTCGAAGCTTTCTTT.

The chain is built from TRBV5-5 and TRBJ2-1; TRBD1 agrees at 11 bases. With V trimmed by 1 base and J by 15 bases, 3 bases remained unmatched. The germline gives CDR1 SGHKS, CDR2 YYEKEE (reference sequence). The CDR3 loop spans 12 amino acids. CDR3 bases: TGTGCCAGCAGCTTGTCGGGACAGGGGGTGTTCTTC. Amino acid sequence: CASSLSGQGVFF.

The rearrangement uses TRBV11-2 and TRBJ1-6; D unclear. The V and J ends lost 5 bases and 7 bases respectively, with 12 bases between them. Germline V gene lookup returns CDR1 SGHAT and CDR2 FQNNGV. The length of the CDR3 is 14 residues. CDR3 nucleotides: TGTGCCAGCAGCCCCTCGGACGGCAATTCACCCCTCCACTTT. This encodes CASSPSDGNSPLHF.

The gene calls are TRBV4-1 and TRBJ1-4; D is uncertain. V shed 2 bases and J shed 2 bases, with 15 bases lying between them. Per germline, CDR1 MGHRA and CDR2 YSYEKL. The CDR3 is made up of 17 amino acids. CDR3 in amino acids: CASSQTPARATNEKLFF. The CDR3 DNA sequence: TGCGCCAGCAGCCAAACTCCGGCCCGGGCCACTAATGAAAAACTGTTTTTT.

The V call is TRBV28, the J call TRBJ2-2; D possibly uses TRBD1 or TRBD2 (5 bases each). Trimming stripped 6 bases from V and 6 bases from J, with 14 bases between. This CDR3 contains 14 residues. Germline V gene lookup returns CDR1 MDHEN and CDR2 SYDVKM. The CDR3 DNA is TGTGCCAGCAGCCCCCCCGAGGGGTCCGGGGAGCTGTTTTTT. It specifies CASSPPEGSGELFF.

The chain couples TRBV6-1 to TRBJ1-2, with 7 nucleotides matching TRBD1. Germline-derived CDR1 and CDR2 are MNHNS and SASEGT. This CDR3 is 15 amino acids long. The V segment lost 1 base and the J segment 4 bases; nucleotides outside the gene matches: 6. The CDR3 spells CASSEGRAGGYGYTF. As DNA, the CDR3 is TGTGCCAGCAGTGAAGGGCGGGCAGGGGGCTATGGCTACACCTTC.

This sequence joins TRBV7-8 and TRBJ1-3; D possibly corresponds to TRBD1 (6 bases). CDR1 is SGHVS, CDR2 FQNEAQ, per germline. V lost 5 bases and J 0 bases, leaving 11 bases between the germline ends. The CDR3 length is 15 residues. The CDR3 sequence is CASSHDRNSGNTIYF. CDR3 nucleotide sequence: TGTGCCAGCAGCCACGACAGGAACTCTGGAAACACCATATATTTT.

V and J are TRBV12-3 or TRBV12-4 and TRBJ2-2, with D unclear. The CDR3 totals 13 residues. Trimming left V 2 bases short and J 4 bases short, with 5 bases between. CDR3 DNA: TGTGCCAGCAGTTTACTGGTCACCGGGGAGCTGTTTTTT. Protein: CASSLLVTGELFF.

This sequence joins TRBV5-1 and TRBJ2-2, with D unclear. V lost 2 bases and J lost 1, with 9 bases in between. CDR1 is SGHRS, CDR2 YFSETQ, per germline. The CDR3 covers 15 residues. In nucleotides, the CDR3 is TGCGCCAGCAGCTTCGCTACACAGAACACCGGGGAGCTGTTTTTT. As protein: CASSFATQNTGELFF.

V is TRBV10-1 and J is TRBJ2-3; D is ambiguous. V lost 6 bases and J lost 0, with 7 bases in between. The germline V gene encodes CDR1 WNHNN and CDR2 SYGVQD (reference sequence). The CDR3 length is 13 residues. In DNA form, the CDR3 reads TGCGCCAGCAGCCTGGATAGCACAGATACGCAGTATTTT. Amino acid sequence: CASSLDSTDTQYF.

This chain joins TRBV7-3 and TRBJ2-1; D remains unclear. Germline loops: CDR1 SGHTA, CDR2 FQGTGA. The CDR3 runs to 16 residues. Trimming removed 5 bases from V and 3 bases from J, with 17 bases in between. Here the CDR3 reads CASSAQYTTFYNEQFF. The CDR3 DNA sequence: TGTGCCAGCAGCGCCCAATATACTACATTCTACAATGAGCAGTTCTTC.